The TCR beta chain described here comes from a study of post-analysis software for immune sequencing data. Study-level points and caveats: The five TRBV segments detected at higher frequency in patients than in controls included TRBV5-6, TRBV5-1 and TRBV20-1. Normalized Chao1 diversity in multiple sclerosis patients fell significantly below that of controls.

Comments on this clonotype: Its antigen is unknown.

Built from TCR beta cDNA, the libraries had unique molecular identifiers in them. MiXCR, applied by TCRdb to the PCR reads, yields one record per CDR3 protein. The sample holds 750,000 to 900,000 distinct CDR3 sequences; 40% to 55% are singletons and the top ten take 4.9%. V lost 3 bases and J 8 bases, leaving 13 bases between the germline ends. In germline, CDR1 is SGHTA, CDR2 FQGTGA. CDR3 size: 13 residues. The V and J genes are TRBV7-3 and TRBJ1-2, with TRBD1 as a possible D gene (5 bases). Input material: blood. The receptor was isolated from a girl aged 5-17 years with multiple sclerosis. For the CDR3, the DNA is TGTGCCAGCAGCTTTGGGGACCGAAGGGGCTACACCTTC. This sequence encodes CASSFGDRRGYTF.